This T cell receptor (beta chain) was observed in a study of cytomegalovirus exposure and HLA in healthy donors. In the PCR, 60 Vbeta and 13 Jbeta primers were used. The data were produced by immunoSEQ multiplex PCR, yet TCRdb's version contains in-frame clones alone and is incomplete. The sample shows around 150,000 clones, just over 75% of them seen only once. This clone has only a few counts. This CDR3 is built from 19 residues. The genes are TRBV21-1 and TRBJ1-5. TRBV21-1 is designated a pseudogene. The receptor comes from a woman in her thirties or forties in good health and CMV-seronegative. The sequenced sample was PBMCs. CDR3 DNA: TGTGCCAGCAGCGGTGGGATTGGGAGGGGCAGAGATAGCAATCAGCCCCAGCATTTT. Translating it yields CASSGGIGRGRDSNQPQHF.